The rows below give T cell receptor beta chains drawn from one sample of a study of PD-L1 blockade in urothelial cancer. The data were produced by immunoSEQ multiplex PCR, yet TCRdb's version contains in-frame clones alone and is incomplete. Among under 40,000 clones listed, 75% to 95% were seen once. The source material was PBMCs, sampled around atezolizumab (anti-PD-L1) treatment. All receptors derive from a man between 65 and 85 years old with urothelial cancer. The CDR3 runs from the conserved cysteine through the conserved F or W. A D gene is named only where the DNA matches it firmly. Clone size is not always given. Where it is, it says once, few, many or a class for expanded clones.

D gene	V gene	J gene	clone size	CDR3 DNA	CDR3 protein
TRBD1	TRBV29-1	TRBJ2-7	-	TGCAGCGTTGAAGGGGCTCAGGGGGCGAGCTCCTACGAGCAGTACTTC	CSVEGAQGASSYEQYF
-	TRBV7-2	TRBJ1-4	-	TGTGCCAGCTCCATGCAGACAACTAATGAAAAACTGTTTTTT	CASSMQTTNEKLFF
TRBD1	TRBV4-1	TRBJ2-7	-	TGCGCCAGCAGCCTATCTCCAGGACAGGGCTACGAGCAGTACTTC	CASSLSPGQGYEQYF
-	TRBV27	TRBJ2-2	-	TGTGCCAGCGGTTACAGCACCGGGGAGCTGTTTTTT	CASGYSTGELFF
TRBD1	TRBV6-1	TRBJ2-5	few	TGTGCCAGCAAACAGGGGGCTGAAGAGACCCAGTACTTC	CASKQGAEETQYF
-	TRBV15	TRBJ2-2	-	TGTGCCACCAGTATGGGACACAACACCGGGGAGCTGTTTTTT	CATSMGHNTGELFF
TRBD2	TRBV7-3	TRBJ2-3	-	TGTGCCAGCAGCATTGCCCCTTCAGGACTAGCGGGAAGAGATACGCAGTATTTT	CASSIAPSGLAGRDTQYF
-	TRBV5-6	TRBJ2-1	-	TGTGCCAGCAGCTTAGCGCAGAGCTCCTACAATGAGCAGTTCTTC	CASSLAQSSYNEQFF
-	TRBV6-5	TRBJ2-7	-	TGTGCCAGCAGTTGGACTGGGTACGAGCAGTACTTC	CASSWTGYEQYF
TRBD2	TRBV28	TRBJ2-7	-	TGTGCCAGCAGCCTAGCGGGAGTGAAATCCTACGAGCAGTACTTC	CASSLAGVKSYEQYF
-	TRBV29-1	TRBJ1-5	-	TGCAGCGTTACGGAGACAGGACTTAGCAATCAGCCCCAGCATTTT	CSVTETGLSNQPQHF
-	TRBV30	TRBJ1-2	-	TGTGCCTGGACGGAGGGCATTGGGTATGGCTACACCTTC	CAWTEGIGYGYTF
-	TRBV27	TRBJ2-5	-	TGTGCCAGCAGGCGCCGGGGAGCGATGGGCAAAGAGACCCAGTACTTC	CASRRRGAMGKETQYF
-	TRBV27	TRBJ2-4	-	TGTGCCAGCAGTTTATCCCTCTTAGCCAAAAACATTCAGTACTTC	CASSLSLLAKNIQYF
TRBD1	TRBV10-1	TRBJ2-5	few	TGCGCCAGCAGTGCCACCCAGGGGGCCCTCCAAGAGACCCAGTACTTC	CASSATQGALQETQYF
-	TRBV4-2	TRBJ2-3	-	TGTGCCAGCAGCCTCGCTAGGGATACGCAGTATTTT	CASSLARDTQYF
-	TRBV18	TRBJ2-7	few	TGTGCCAGCTCACCTAGCTCCTACGAGCAGTACTTC	CASSPSSYEQYF
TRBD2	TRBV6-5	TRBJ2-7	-	TGTGCCAGCAGTTACTCGGCATTAGCGGGGGTCTACGAGCAGTACTTC	CASSYSALAGVYEQYF
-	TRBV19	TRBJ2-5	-	TGTGCCAGTAGTATAATGGGGGCGGAGACCCAGTACTTC	CASSIMGAETQYF
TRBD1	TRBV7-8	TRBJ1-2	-	TGTGCCAGCAGCGAATACAGGGGCTCCGAGGGGTACACCTTC	CASSEYRGSEGYTF
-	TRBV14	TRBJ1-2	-	TGTGCCAGCAGCCCGACGACGACAGTGTCAAACTATGGCTACACCTTC	CASSPTTTVSNYGYTF
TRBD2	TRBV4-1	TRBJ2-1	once	TGCGCCAGCAGCCAAGAATGGTGGCTAGCGGGAGTTGAGCAGTTCTTC	CASSQEWWLAGVEQFF
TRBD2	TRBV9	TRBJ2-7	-	TGTGCCAGCAGCCCGAGGGGTAGCGGGAGTGTGTACGAGCAGTACTTC	CASSPRGSGSVYEQYF
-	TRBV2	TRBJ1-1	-	TGTGCCAGCAGTGCGGAAATAGGGGGAATAACTGAAGCTTTCTTT	CASSAEIGGITEAFF
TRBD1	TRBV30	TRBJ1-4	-	TGTGCCTGGGGTACAAAAGGACAGGGAGAGAATGAAAAACTGTTTTTT	CAWGTKGQGENEKLFF
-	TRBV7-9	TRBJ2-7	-	TGTGCCAGCAGGCCTACAGGGTTCTACGAGCAGTACTTC	CASRPTGFYEQYF
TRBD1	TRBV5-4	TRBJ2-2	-	TGTGCCAGCAGCAAACGACAGGGGGCGGACGGGGAGCTGTTTTTT	CASSKRQGADGELFF
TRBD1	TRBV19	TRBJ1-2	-	TGTGCCAGTAGTTTCGCCGGGACAGAAAACTATGGCTACACCTTC	CASSFAGTENYGYTF
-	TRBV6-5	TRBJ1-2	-	TGTGCCAGCACGACAGCCACCCGATACTATGGCTACACCTTC	CASTTATRYYGYTF
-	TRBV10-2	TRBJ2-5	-	TGCGCCAGCAGTCTGACTAGTCCTCAAGAGACCCAGTACTTC	CASSLTSPQETQYF
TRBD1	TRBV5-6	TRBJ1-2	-	TGTGCCAGCAGCTTGAGTTCCAGGGGGCGTACCTATGGCTACACCTTC	CASSLSSRGRTYGYTF
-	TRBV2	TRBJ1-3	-	TGTGCCAGCAGTGAAGCGCTTCTTGCGGTTCGGAACACCATATATTTT	CASSEALLAVRNTIYF
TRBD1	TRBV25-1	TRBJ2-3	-	TGTGCCAGCAGTGATCCGTTCGGGACAGGGGTTACAGATACGCAGTATTTT	CASSDPFGTGVTDTQYF
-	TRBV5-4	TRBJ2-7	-	TGTGCCAGCAGCCCCGGGTCGGAGTACGAGCAGTACTTC	CASSPGSEYEQYF
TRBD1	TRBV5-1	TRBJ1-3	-	TGCGCCAGCAGCTCATCCGGGACAGGGGGGGTATTTGGAAACACCATATATTTT	CASSSSGTGGVFGNTIYF
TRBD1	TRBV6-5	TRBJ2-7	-	TGTGCCAGCAGTTACTCCGGGACAGGGACCTACGAGCAGTACTTC	CASSYSGTGTYEQYF
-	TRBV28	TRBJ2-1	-	TGTGCCAGCGTGTCGTCGGCCCGACTTAGGAATGAGCAGTTCTTC	CASVSSARLRNEQFF
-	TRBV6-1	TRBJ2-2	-	TGTGCCAGCAGTGAACAGGGAGGGGGGCTCGGCGGGGAGCTGTTTTTT	CASSEQGGGLGGELFF
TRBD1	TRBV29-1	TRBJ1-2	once	TGCAGCGTTGAGGCCAGAGGTAAAGGACAGGGGAACTATGGCTACACCTTC	CSVEARGKGQGNYGYTF
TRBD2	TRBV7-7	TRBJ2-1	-	TGTGCCAGCAGCTTAGGTACGGGAGGGGACAATGAGCAGTTCTTC	CASSLGTGGDNEQFF
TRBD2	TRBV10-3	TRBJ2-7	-	TGTGCCATCAGTGAAATCCCCACTAGCGGGAGGTTGGACCAGTACTTC	CAISEIPTSGRLDQYF
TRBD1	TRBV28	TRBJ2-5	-	TGTGCCAGCAGTTTAGGGGACAGGGGAGAGACCCAGTACTTC	CASSLGDRGETQYF